This T cell receptor beta chain came from a study of blood T cells in healthy people across ages. Trimming removed 2 bases from V and 10 bases from J, with 22 bases in between. Germline values: CDR1 SGDLS, CDR2 YYNGEE. The CDR3 contains 16 residues. Together with a sample-barcoded 5' primer, a J-beta primer mix was included in a second PCR lasting about 6 to 11 cycles. TCRdb reanalysed the 5' RACE reads using MiXCR and keeps one entry per CDR3 protein. Counted here are some 1 million distinct CDR3 sequences, around 45% occurring once; the ten biggest clones make up about 19%. With each sample, at least 5.5 micrograms of total RNA were extracted. Broader study findings: It was held that diversity estimates obtained from one million T cells represented underestimates.

In its sample, this clonotype was seen once. Antigen: not known. The specimen sequenced was blood. J is TRBJ2-1 and V is TRBV9; a weak D match, TRBD2 (5 bases). The clonotype was recovered from a woman aged 60-75 years in good health. This chain's CDR3 is CASSVDLANPFYEQFF. The DNA of the CDR3 is TGTGCCAGCAGCGTGGATCTAGCTAACCCTTTCTACGAGCAGTTCTTC.